A selection of T cell receptor beta chains follows, all from one sample in a study of identical twins. TCRdb reprocessed the 5' RACE reads with MiXCR, giving one entry per CDR3 protein. This sample has approximately 530,000 distinct CDR3 sequences, with about 20% found just once. These sequences were also reported in another study, on yellow fever vaccine responses in identical twins.

The sequencing sample was made of CD4+ T cells sorted from blood. Receptor source: a woman aged 18-29 years in good health. The CDR3 runs from the conserved cysteine through the conserved F or W. A D gene is named only where the DNA matches it firmly. Rows may omit the clone size; those that give it use once, few, many or a size class.

d_call: NA; v_call: TRBV9; cdr3_length: 15; clone_size: NA; j_call: TRBJ2-3; cdr3_aa: CASSVEARRTDTQYF; cdr3_nt: TGTGCCAGCAGCGTAGAGGCCAGGCGCACAGATACGCAGTATTTT
d_call: TRBD1; v_call: TRBV5-6; cdr3_length: 14; clone_size: few; j_call: TRBJ1-1; cdr3_aa: CASIRQGTNTEAFF; cdr3_nt: TGTGCCAGCATCCGACAGGGAACGAACACTGAAGCTTTCTTT
d_call: TRBD1; v_call: TRBV2; cdr3_length: 15; clone_size: few; j_call: TRBJ1-1; cdr3_aa: CASSEEWTGLTEAFF; cdr3_nt: TGTGCCAGCAGTGAAGAATGGACAGGGCTCACTGAAGCTTTCTTT
d_call: NA; v_call: TRBV12-3/TRBV12-4; cdr3_length: 12; clone_size: NA; j_call: TRBJ2-7; cdr3_aa: CASSFVVYEQYF; cdr3_nt: TGTGCCAGCAGTTTCGTTGTATACGAGCAGTACTTC
d_call: TRBD1; v_call: TRBV20-1; cdr3_length: 14; clone_size: NA; j_call: TRBJ1-6; cdr3_aa: CSARTGVWNSPLHF; cdr3_nt: TGCAGTGCTCGGACAGGGGTGTGGAATTCACCCCTCCACTTT
d_call: NA; v_call: TRBV12-3/TRBV12-4; cdr3_length: 17; clone_size: NA; j_call: TRBJ2-7; cdr3_aa: CASSPGLGRSSGYEQYF; cdr3_nt: TGTGCCAGCAGTCCGGGACTGGGCCGCTCCTCGGGTTACGAGCAGTACTTC
d_call: NA; v_call: TRBV4-1; cdr3_length: 13; clone_size: NA; j_call: TRBJ2-3; cdr3_aa: CASSQFSGDTQYF; cdr3_nt: TGCGCCAGCAGCCAATTCTCAGGGGATACGCAGTATTTT
d_call: TRBD1; v_call: TRBV19; cdr3_length: 17; clone_size: NA; j_call: TRBJ1-5; cdr3_aa: CASSMWGRTGGEQPQHF; cdr3_nt: TGTGCCAGTAGTATGTGGGGACGGACAGGGGGCGAACAGCCCCAGCATTTT
d_call: NA; v_call: TRBV2; cdr3_length: 14; clone_size: NA; j_call: TRBJ2-3; cdr3_aa: CASIPDWTRPSQYF; cdr3_nt: TGTGCCAGCATCCCAGACTGGACGCGCCCTTCGCAGTATTTT
d_call: TRBD2; v_call: TRBV6-1; cdr3_length: 14; clone_size: NA; j_call: TRBJ2-2; cdr3_aa: CASILTRELGELFF; cdr3_nt: TGTGCCAGCATCCTGACGCGGGAGCTTGGGGAGCTGTTTTTT
d_call: NA; v_call: TRBV7-8; cdr3_length: 15; clone_size: NA; j_call: TRBJ2-3; cdr3_aa: CATQLSVINTDTQYF; cdr3_nt: TGTGCCACCCAACTTTCCGTAATAAACACAGATACGCAGTATTTT
d_call: NA; v_call: TRBV7-9; cdr3_length: 13; clone_size: NA; j_call: TRBJ1-2; cdr3_aa: CASSPQWSYGYTF; cdr3_nt: TGTGCCAGCAGCCCACAGTGGTCCTATGGCTACACCTTC
d_call: NA; v_call: TRBV12-3/TRBV12-4; cdr3_length: 15; clone_size: many; j_call: TRBJ1-5; cdr3_aa: CASSLQGSSNQPQHF; cdr3_nt: TGTGCCAGCAGTTTGCAGGGTAGCAGCAATCAGCCCCAGCATTTT
d_call: TRBD2; v_call: TRBV11-2; cdr3_length: 16; clone_size: NA; j_call: TRBJ2-1; cdr3_aa: CASSPQNLAGGRSGFF; cdr3_nt: TGTGCCAGCAGCCCCCAGAACCTAGCGGGGGGGCGGTCTGGGTTCTTC
d_call: NA; v_call: TRBV2; cdr3_length: 15; clone_size: NA; j_call: TRBJ1-2; cdr3_aa: CASSEALGRTYGYTF; cdr3_nt: TGTGCCAGCAGTGAAGCATTGGGCAGAACCTATGGCTACACCTTC
d_call: TRBD2; v_call: TRBV9; cdr3_length: 15; clone_size: NA; j_call: TRBJ2-3; cdr3_aa: CASTVGLKSTDTQYF; cdr3_nt: TGTGCCAGCACCGTGGGACTAAAAAGCACAGATACGCAGTATTTT
d_call: NA; v_call: TRBV5-5; cdr3_length: 14; clone_size: NA; j_call: TRBJ1-5; cdr3_aa: CASSPGLDKQPQHF; cdr3_nt: TGTGCCAGCAGCCCTGGCCTTGATAAGCAGCCCCAGCATTTT